The 27 T cell receptor beta chains given below trace back to one sample, sequenced in a study of CD8 T cells in ankylosing spondylitis. TCRdb fed the 5' RACE reads into MiXCR, producing one record per CDR3 protein. The table records about 250,000 distinct CDR3 sequences, 18% of them present only once. Sequences were obtained from blood, either unsorted or a sorted T cell fraction (not recorded which). The receptors originated from a male donor with ankylosing spondylitis or in good health (not recorded which).

The chain combines TRBV14 with TRBJ2-1; 9 positions agree with TRBD2. This CDR3 region has 18 residues. Germline V lookup: CDR1 SGHDN, CDR2 FVKESK. V trimming: 1 base; J trimming: 0 bases; junction bases outside the gene matches: 7. The DNA of the CDR3 is TGTGCCAGCAGCCAAGTAACTAGCGGGTTAAGCTCCTACAATGAGCAGTTCTTC. It encodes CASSQVTSGLSSYNEQFF.

This clonotype was picked up a small number of times. The chain uses TRBV10-3 and TRBJ2-3, with no clear D. This CDR3 comprises 13 residues. Germline V gene sequence: CDR1 ENHRY, CDR2 SYGVKD. V was shortened by 11 bases and J by 4 bases, with 16 bases between the two germline ends. CDR3 sequence (DNA): TGTGCCGCGAAGGAGTCACCCCCAGATACGCAGTATTTT. Protein product: CAAKESPPDTQYF.

The J gene is TRBJ2-7, the V gene TRBV29-1, with 9 positions matching TRBD2. This CDR3 contains 15 residues. In germline, CDR1 is SQVTM, CDR2 ANQGSEA. J gave up 5 bases and V 4 bases, and 12 bases lay outside the gene matches. The CDR3 DNA reads TGCAGCGTTGTGGGTAGCGGGAGTCCTGCGGACGAGCAGTACTTC. Translating it yields CSVVGSGSPADEQYF.

V gene TRBV7-6 combines with J gene TRBJ2-5, with D maybe TRBD1 (5 bases). Between the trimmed V and J ends, which lost 3 bases and 2 bases, there was a span of 10 bases. The CDR3 consists of 14 residues. The germline CDR1 and CDR2 sequences are SGHVS and FNYEAQ. CDR3 sequence (DNA): TGTGCCAGCAGCTTGACAGACGAACAAGAGACCCAGTACTTC. Amino acid sequence: CASSLTDEQETQYF. Drawing the rest from reference TRBV7-6 and TRBJ2-5, the complete variable domain is GAGVSQSPRYKVTKRGQDVALRCDPISGHVSLYWYRQALGQGPEFLTYFNYEAQQDKSGLPNDRFSAERPEGSISTLTIQRTEQRDSAMYRCASSLTDEQETQYFGPGTRLLVL.

The V call is TRBV5-1, the J call TRBJ1-1; 9 nucleotides match TRBD1. Germline assignment: CDR1 SGHRS and CDR2 YFSETQ. This CDR3 comprises 15 residues. V was pared by 3 bases and J by 4 bases, with 7 bases of the junction left unmatched. DNA for the CDR3: TGCGCCAGCAGCTCAACAGGGGGCGAAGTCACTGAAGCTTTCTTT. This encodes CASSSTGGEVTEAFF.

There are a few counts of this clonotype. The chain couples TRBV4-1 to TRBJ2-6; D is unresolved. The germline gives CDR1 MGHRA, CDR2 YSYEKL. Trimming removed 1 base from V and 0 bases from J, with 10 bases in between. There are 17 residues in the CDR3. CDR3 in DNA: TGCGCCAGCAGCCAAGTTTCAGGCGTCTCTGGGGCCAACGTCCTGACTTTC. Translation gives CASSQVSGVSGANVLTF.

This clonotype was seen more than once but under ten times. This chain links TRBV14 with TRBJ2-3; 7 nucleotides line up with TRBD1. This CDR3 spans 14 amino acids. V was clipped by 4 bases and J by 4 bases; unmatched bases: 5. Germline assignment: CDR1 SGHDN and CDR2 FVKESK. For the CDR3, the DNA is TGTGCCAGCAGCCGGCTCCAGGGGGCAGATACGCAGTATTTT. Its translation is CASSRLQGADTQYF.

V and J are TRBV4-3 and TRBJ2-7; D may be TRBD1 (6 bases). The germline V gene encodes CDR1 LGHNA and CDR2 YSLEER. CDR3 length: 15 residues. V gave up 0 bases and J gave up 3 bases, with 12 bases separating them. The CDR3 here is CASSQERTVGYEQYF. The CDR3 coding sequence is TGCGCCAGCAGCCAAGAGAGGACAGTAGGCTACGAGCAGTACTTC.

V gene TRBV9 combines with J gene TRBJ2-7; D may be TRBD1 (6 bases). The V end lost 0 bases, the J end lost 2 bases, and 12 bases lay between the germline ends. Germline V gives CDR1 SGDLS, CDR2 YYNGEE. CDR3 length: 15 amino acids. This CDR3 is CASSVGSQGAYEQYF. The CDR3 bases are TGTGCCAGCAGCGTAGGTTCACAGGGAGCCTACGAGCAGTACTTC.

In this sample, this clonotype turned up a few times. V and J are TRBV6-5 and TRBJ2-1; 16 nucleotides agree with TRBD2. The CDR3 spans 19 residues. Germline loops: CDR1 MNHEY, CDR2 SVGAGI. V lost 0 bases and J lost 5; bases outside the gene matches: 7. The CDR3 region is CASSYSGLAGGPLNNEQFF. In DNA, the CDR3 is TGTGCCAGCAGTTACTCGGGACTAGCGGGAGGGCCCCTAAACAATGAGCAGTTCTTC.

V and J are TRBV29-1 and TRBJ2-2, with TRBD2 identical over 9 bases. This CDR3 is 15 amino acids long. Germline V gene sequence: CDR1 SQVTM, CDR2 ANQGSEA. The trim removed 5 bases at V and 7 bases at J, leaving 11 bases unmatched. The CDR3 DNA reads TGCAGCGTTACCTTCGCGGGAGGGCCCGACGGGGAGCTGTTTTTT. It specifies CSVTFAGGPDGELFF.

This clonotype has a handful of counts. The V gene is TRBV10-3, the J gene TRBJ1-6; no firm D call. CDR3 length: 14 residues. Per germline, CDR1 ENHRY and CDR2 SYGVKD. V was shortened by 2 bases and J by 0 bases, with 2 bases between the two germline ends. The CDR3 DNA reads as TGTGCCATCAGTGAGGACTCCTATAATTCACCCCTCCACTTT. Amino acids: CAISEDSYNSPLHF.

This clonotype was seen a few times. An end of the junction does not agree with germline; a read error may underlie this. The V gene is TRBV13, the J gene TRBJ2-5; 8 nucleotides agree with TRBD1. CDR1 is PRHDT, CDR2 FYEKMQ, per germline (reference sequence). CDR3 length: 18 amino acids. The CDR3 region is CASSLGPGQGAFQETQYF. The DNA of the CDR3 is TGTGCCAGCAGCCTAGGACCGGGGCAGGGGGCCTTCCAAGAGACCCAGTACTTC.

This clonotype was found many times. This chain links TRBV4-1 with TRBJ1-1; 9 positions match TRBD1. Germline V gene data show CDR1 as MGHRA and CDR2 as YSYEKL. With 0 bases clipped from V and 4 bases from J, the junction kept 6 bases outside the gene matches. This CDR3 spans 16 amino acids. CDR3 in amino acids: CASSQDAGQGGTEAFF. CDR3 nucleotide sequence: TGCGCCAGCAGCCAAGACGCGGGACAGGGAGGCACTGAAGCTTTCTTT.

This clonotype was observed a handful of times. This sequence joins TRBV25-1 and TRBJ2-1; D unclear. The CDR3 contains 15 residues. The V gene lost 3 bases and the J gene lost 4 bases, with 13 bases spanning the gap. From germline, CDR1 is MGHDK and CDR2 SYGVNS. CDR3 bases: TGTGCCAGCAGTGACGCGAACAAAATATACAATGAGCAGTTCTTC. Its protein is CASSDANKIYNEQFF.

This clonotype was found a few times. The rearrangement uses TRBV5-1 and TRBJ2-1, with a tentative D call TRBD2 (6 bases). The V end was cut by 4 bases, the J end by 4 bases, with 15 bases between. The CDR3 covers 15 residues. The germline CDR1 and CDR2 sequences are SGHRS and YFSETQ. The CDR3 here is CASSPTRIDYNEQFF. DNA for the CDR3: TGCGCCAGCAGCCCGACTAGGATTGATTACAATGAGCAGTTCTTC.

The chain links TRBV11-1 to TRBJ2-7, with D uncertain. This CDR3 contains 13 residues. V was cut by 3 bases and J by 7 bases, with 13 bases left in between. Germline-derived CDR1 and CDR2 are SGHAT and FQDESV (reference sequence). The CDR3 spells CASSFMASGEQYF. The CDR3 bases are TGTGCCAGCAGCTTTATGGCTAGTGGTGAGCAGTACTTC.

The chain couples TRBV7-9 to TRBJ2-7; 8 bases line up with TRBD1. V shed 5 bases and J 7 bases; nucleotides not matched to a gene: 7. The germline gives CDR1 SEHNR, CDR2 FQNEAQ (reference sequence). CDR3 length equals 13 residues. The CDR3 region has the DNA TGTGCCAGCAGCGCGGACAGGGTGAGGGAGCAGTACTTC. It is translated as CASSADRVREQYF. Combining the CDR3 with reference TRBV7-9 and TRBJ2-7 gives the whole variable domain DTGVSQNPRHKITKRGQNVTFRCDPISEHNRLYWYRQTLGQGPEFLTYFQNEAQLEKSRLLSDRFSAERPKGSFSTLEIQRTEQGDSAMYLCASSADRVREQYFGPGTRLTVT.

V and J are TRBV9 and TRBJ2-1, with a weak D call TRBD1 (6 bases). Trimming left V 0 bases short and J 0 bases short, with 13 bases between. CDR1 and CDR2 from the germline V gene are SGDLS and YYNGEE. The CDR3 length is 17 residues. CDR3: CASSVGWGPSSYNEQFF. CDR3 coding DNA: TGTGCCAGCAGCGTAGGGTGGGGGCCTAGCTCCTACAATGAGCAGTTCTTC.

This clonotype turned up a few times. The chain has TRBV7-9 and TRBJ2-6; D is uncertain. Trimming shortened V by 8 bases and J by 2 bases, and 13 bases separated the two germline ends. CDR1 and CDR2 from the germline V gene are SEHNR and FQNEAQ (reference sequence). The CDR3 has 15 amino acids. This chain's CDR3 is CASQLKIPGANVLTF. CDR3 in DNA: TGTGCCAGCCAACTTAAAATCCCTGGGGCCAACGTCCTGACTTTC. Combining the CDR3 with reference TRBV7-9 and TRBJ2-6 gives the whole variable domain DTGVSQNPRHKITKRGQNVTFRCDPISEHNRLYWYRQTLGQGPEFLTYFQNEAQLEKSRLLSDRFSAERPKGSFSTLEIQRTEQGDSAMYLCASQLKIPGANVLTFGAGSRLTVL.

The V and J genes are TRBV10-3 and TRBJ2-2; 14 positions agree with TRBD2. This CDR3 spans 20 amino acids. In germline, CDR1 is ENHRY, CDR2 SYGVKD. Trimming took 2 bases from V and 5 from J; bases not matched to a gene: 13. CDR3 in DNA: TGTGCCATCAGTGAGACCGGACTAGCGGGAGGATTTGGGGAAACCGGGGAGCTGTTTTTT. Its translation: CAISETGLAGGFGETGELFF.

V usage is TRBV4-1 and J usage is TRBJ2-7, with 7 nucleotides matching TRBD1. CDR3 size: 15 residues. The junction had 9 bases not matched to a gene; V was cut back by 1 base and J by 6 bases. The germline CDR1 and CDR2 sequences are MGHRA and YSYEKL. CDR3 sequence reads: CASSQVGTALLEQYF. CDR3 DNA: TGCGCCAGCAGCCAAGTTGGGACAGCCCTCCTCGAGCAGTACTTC.

This clonotype was counted only a few times. CDR3 amino acids: CSVDFSGMEAFF. The CDR3 DNA reads TGCAGCGTTGACTTTTCGGGGATGGAAGCTTTCTTT. J is TRBJ1-1 and V is TRBV29-1, with D uncertain. Per the germline V gene, CDR1 is SQVTM and CDR2 is ANQGSEA. The CDR3 covers 12 residues. The V gene lost 3 bases and the J gene lost 8 bases, with 13 bases spanning the gap. The full variable domain, completed using reference TRBV29-1 and TRBJ1-1, is SAVISQKPSRDICQRGTSLTIQCQVDSQVTMMFWYRQQPGQSLTLIATANQGSEATYESGFVIDKFPISRPNLTFSTLTVSNMSPEDSSIYLCSVDFSGMEAFFGQGTRLTVV.

This clonotype was seen at least ten times. V gene TRBV27 combines with J gene TRBJ2-5; D call uncertain. V lost 2 bases and J lost 1, with 8 bases in between. CDR1 and CDR2 from the germline V gene are MNHEY and SMNVEV (reference sequence). The CDR3 runs to 14 residues. Here the CDR3 reads CASSLASSQETQYF. CDR3 bases: TGTGCCAGCAGTTTAGCCAGTTCCCAAGAGACCCAGTACTTC.

This chain links TRBV27 with TRBJ2-7; D unresolved. The germline V gene has CDR1 MNHEY and CDR2 SMNVEV (reference sequence). V dropped 2 bases and J dropped 3 bases, with 8 bases sitting between them. The CDR3 loop spans 13 amino acids. CDR3 sequence (DNA): TGTGCCAGCAGTTTACTAGGTTACTACGAGCAGTACTTC. Translating it yields CASSLLGYYEQYF.

The rearrangement joins TRBV29-1 to TRBJ2-1; 9 bases are shared with TRBD2. The CDR3 has 13 amino acids. V shed 6 bases and J 9 bases; nucleotides not matched to a gene: 9. Germline CDR1 reads SQVTM; CDR2 reads ANQGSEA. Here the CDR3 reads CSVLSGSGFEQFF. The DNA for the CDR3 is TGCAGCGTCCTTAGCGGGAGCGGTTTTGAGCAGTTCTTC.

The chain links TRBV7-3 to TRBJ2-3; D gene unclear. Germline CDR1 SGHTA, CDR2 FQGTGA. Trimming removed 1 base at V and 5 bases at J, with 7 bases between. There are 13 residues in the CDR3. This CDR3 reads CASSLNALDTQYF. The CDR3 DNA sequence: TGTGCCAGCAGCTTAAATGCCCTAGATACGCAGTATTTT. Drawing the rest from reference TRBV7-3 and TRBJ2-3, the complete variable domain is GAGVSQTPSNKVTEKGKYVELRCDPISGHTALYWYRQSLGQGPEFLIYFQGTGAADDSGLPNDRFFAVRPEGSVSTLKIQRTERGDSAVYLCASSLNALDTQYFGPGTRLTVL.